This is a list of T cell receptor beta chains from one sample in a study of blood T cell repertoires in COVID-19. The table came from immunoSEQ multiplex PCR; TCRdb's copy has only in-frame clones and leaves some out. The sample holds hundreds of thousands of clones; roughly 89% are singletons and the top ten take around 0.96%. The source material was peripheral blood. The receptors here all came from a woman aged 40-49 years with COVID-19, enrolled during active disease. The CDR3 runs from the conserved cysteine through the conserved F or W. The D gene is left open where the match is weak. For some rows the clone size is stated as once, few or many, or as a class when expanded; others skip it.

>TRBJ2-7|TRBD2|-|TRBV11-2
TGTGCCAGCAGCTTCACTAGCGGGAGTGACGAGCAGTACTTC
CASSFTSGSDEQYF
>TRBJ2-5|-|-|TRBV19
TGTGCCAGTAGTATTCTCCCAGGGGCAGAGACCCAGTACTTC
CASSILPGAETQYF
>TRBJ2-7|TRBD2|-|TRBV5-1
TGCGCCAGCAGCCTAGCGGGAGTATACGAGCAGTACTTC
CASSLAGVYEQYF
>TRBJ2-7|-|-|TRBV4-1
TGCGCCAGCAGCCAAGATCTATCCGCGGCAGGGGTGAGCGAGCAGTACTTC
CASSQDLSAAGVSEQYF
>TRBJ2-1|TRBD1|-|TRBV6-5
TGTGCCAGCAGTTGGGACAGGGGGATCTACAATGAGCAGTTCTTC
CASSWDRGIYNEQFF
>TRBJ1-1|-|-|TRBV2
TGTGCCAGCAGTGAAGTAACTACAGGGACCTCAGAAGCTTTCTTT
CASSEVTTGTSEAFF
>TRBJ1-2|-|-|TRBV11-2
TGTGCCAGCAGCGTAGTCCACTCTGATGGCTACACCTTC
CASSVVHSDGYTF
>TRBJ1-2|-|-|TRBV25-1
TGTGCCAGCAGTGAATTTAACAGGGAAGGGAGCTATGGCTACACCTTC
CASSEFNREGSYGYTF
>TRBJ2-1|-|once|TRBV18
TGTGCCAGCTCACCAAATTCAATTAATGAGCAGTTCTTC
CASSPNSINEQFF
>TRBJ1-5|TRBD1|-|TRBV6-5
TGTGCCAGCAGTCCGACAGGGGGCCGCAATCAGCCCCAGCATTTT
CASSPTGGRNQPQHF
>TRBJ2-3|TRBD2|-|TRBV6-5
TGTGCCAGCAGTCTACTAGCGGGAGGGTCAGATACGCAGTATTTT
CASSLLAGGSDTQYF
>TRBJ1-1|TRBD1|-|TRBV24-1
TGTGCCACCAGTGATCCGGGACAGGGGGTGGAAGCTTTCTTT
CATSDPGQGVEAFF
>TRBJ1-1|TRBD1|few|TRBV6-2/TRBV6-3
TGTGCCAGCAGCCCCAGGACAGGGAGGTACACTGAAGCTTTCTTT
CASSPRTGRYTEAFF
>TRBJ2-3|TRBD2|-|TRBV30
TGTGCCTGGAGTGTACCAGCGGGGGGGCGAATTGGTACGCAGTATTTT
CAWSVPAGGRIGTQYF
>TRBJ1-3|TRBD1|-|TRBV6-2/TRBV6-3
TGTGCCAGCAGTTACCCGGGACAGTTCTCTGGAAACACCATATATTTT
CASSYPGQFSGNTIYF
>TRBJ1-5|TRBD1|-|TRBV18
TGTGCCAGCTCACCACGGGGGACAGGGGGCAGTGGGCCCCAGCATTTT
CASSPRGTGGSGPQHF
>TRBJ1-2|-|few|TRBV29-1
TGCAGCGTTGAGGGGCCACAGCTACCCATGGGTAGGACCTTC
CSVEGPQLPMGRTF
>TRBJ1-4|TRBD1|-|TRBV18
TGTGCCAGCTCACCGCTAAACAGGGGTGGGGATGAAAAACTGTTTTTT
CASSPLNRGGDEKLFF
>TRBJ1-6|TRBD1|-|TRBV6-5
TGTGCCACAGGGGCGGGACAGGTCCTTTCACCCCTCCACTTT
CATGAGQVLSPLHF
>TRBJ2-5|-|-|TRBV7-2
TGTGCCAGCAGCTTATCCCGACAGCCCGGGACCCAGTACTTC
CASSLSRQPGTQYF
>TRBJ2-7|TRBD2|-|TRBV6-1
TGTGCCAGCAGTGAAGGAAGCGGGAGGGCCCTCGAGCAGTACTTC
CASSEGSGRALEQYF
>TRBJ2-5|-|-|TRBV24-1
TGTGCCACCAGGGGTCCCTGGGAGGAGACCCAGTACTTC
CATRGPWEETQYF
>TRBJ2-1|TRBD2|-|TRBV28
TGTGCCAGCAGTTCCCCCGCGGGAGGTTTCAATGAGCAGTTCTTC
CASSSPAGGFNEQFF
>TRBJ1-1|TRBD1|-|TRBV25-1
TGTGCCAGCAGTGATCCCCGGACAGGCATGGCTGAAGCTTTCTTT
CASSDPRTGMAEAFF
>TRBJ1-1|-|once|TRBV12-3/TRBV12-4
TGTGCCAGCAGTTTCCCGGACAGACGGGCTTTCTTT
CASSFPDRRAFF
>TRBJ2-7|-|once|TRBV7-2
TGTGCCAGCAGCTTAGGGGCATCCTACGAGCAGTACTTC
CASSLGASYEQYF
>TRBJ1-5|TRBD1|-|TRBV28
TGTGCCAGCAGTTCGGGACAGGGGGCGGCCCAGCATTTT
CASSSGQGAAQHF
>TRBJ2-5|-|-|TRBV9
TGTGCCAGCAGCGTAGCGCCCCAGGCCCAAGAGACCCAGTACTTC
CASSVAPQAQETQYF
>TRBJ1-2|-|-|TRBV12-3/TRBV12-4
TGTGCCAGCAGTCCCGGGGTCTATGGCTACACCTTC
CASSPGVYGYTF